These 6 T cell receptor beta chains came from one sample sequenced in a study of T cell responses to AZD1222 COVID-19 vaccine. Generated by immunoSEQ multiplex PCR, the TCRdb table keeps only in-frame clones and is missing some. This sample has about 70,000 clones, with 85% found just once. This sample comprised peripheral blood, obtained on day 0 of AZD1222 vaccination. These receptors were collected from an adult in good health.

This chain links TRBV6-5 with TRBJ2-7; D is possibly TRBD1 (6 bases). Germline CDR1 and CDR2: MNHEY and SVGAGI. The V and J ends lost 5 bases and 2 bases respectively, with 13 bases between them. This CDR3 comprises 14 residues. Here the CDR3 reads CASSRQVPTYEQYF. The CDR3 DNA sequence: TGTGCCAGCAGTCGACAGGTGCCTACCTACGAGCAGTACTTC.

The chain uses TRBV5-6 and TRBJ2-4; 8 bases agree with TRBD1. J was trimmed by 7 bases and V by 3 bases; bases with no gene match: 6. CDR1 is SGHDT and CDR2 is YYEEEE in the germline V gene. The CDR3 contains 14 residues. The CDR3 region is CASSSGQGSNIQYF. Written as DNA, the CDR3 is TGTGCCAGCAGCTCCGGACAGGGTAGTAACATTCAGTACTTC.

This chain joins TRBV29-1 and TRBJ1-2; tentative D call: TRBD1 (5 bases). The CDR3 length is 14 residues. From germline, CDR1 is SQVTM and CDR2 ANQGSEA. The germline V and J ends were trimmed by 0 bases and 6 bases, with 14 bases remaining between them. The DNA of the CDR3 is TGCAGCGTTGAAGAAGGGGCAAGGACCGATGGCTACACCTTC. Protein sequence: CSVEEGARTDGYTF.

The CDR3 DNA reads as TGTGCCAGCAGTGTGAGTAGAGGCGCTTACAATGAGCAGTTCTTC. Protein product: CASSVSRGAYNEQFF. The chain links TRBV25-1 to TRBJ2-1, with no clear D. CDR1 is MGHDK, CDR2 SYGVNS, per germline. This CDR3 spans 15 amino acids. V shed 4 bases and J shed 4 bases, with 14 bases lying between them.

This sequence joins TRBV11-3 and TRBJ2-2; D remains unclear. V shed 2 bases and J shed 1 base, with 5 bases lying between them. Germline CDR1 reads SGHNT; CDR2 reads YENEEA. The CDR3 extends over 14 amino acids. The CDR3 DNA reads as TGTGCCAGCAGCTTAATACGGAACACCGGGGAGCTGTTTTTT. Translating it yields CASSLIRNTGELFF.

In its sample, this clone was seen a few times. CDR3 sequence reads: CASSHPEGSSYEQYF. DNA for the CDR3: TGTGCCAGCAGTCATCCGGAGGGCAGCTCCTACGAGCAGTACTTC. The V gene is TRBV6-5, the J gene TRBJ2-7; maybe TRBD2 (6 bases). The CDR3 sequence is 15 residues long. CDR1 is MNHEY and CDR2 is SVGAGI in the germline V gene. V was pared by 5 bases and J by 0 bases, with 14 bases between.